This T cell receptor beta chain was recorded in a study of blood T cells in healthy people across ages. Germline V CDR1 and CDR2: DFQATT, SNEGSKA (reference sequence). CDR3 length equals 17 residues. J was trimmed by 4 bases and V by 0 bases; bases with no gene match: 14. A second PCR, run for about 7 to 11 cycles, used a sample-barcoded 5' primer plus a J-beta primer mix. Each CDR3 protein gets one entry after TCRdb re-called the 5' RACE reads with MiXCR. This sample has about 970,000 distinct CDR3 sequences, with around 54% found just once. This TCR was sampled from a woman aged 60-75 years in good health. The chain couples TRBV20-1 to TRBJ2-7, with 8 bases matching TRBD2. The sample comprised blood. The CDR3 is CSARDMYRPGLVYEQYF. CDR3 in DNA: TGCAGTGCTAGAGATATGTACAGACCGGGACTAGTTTACGAGCAGTACTTC.